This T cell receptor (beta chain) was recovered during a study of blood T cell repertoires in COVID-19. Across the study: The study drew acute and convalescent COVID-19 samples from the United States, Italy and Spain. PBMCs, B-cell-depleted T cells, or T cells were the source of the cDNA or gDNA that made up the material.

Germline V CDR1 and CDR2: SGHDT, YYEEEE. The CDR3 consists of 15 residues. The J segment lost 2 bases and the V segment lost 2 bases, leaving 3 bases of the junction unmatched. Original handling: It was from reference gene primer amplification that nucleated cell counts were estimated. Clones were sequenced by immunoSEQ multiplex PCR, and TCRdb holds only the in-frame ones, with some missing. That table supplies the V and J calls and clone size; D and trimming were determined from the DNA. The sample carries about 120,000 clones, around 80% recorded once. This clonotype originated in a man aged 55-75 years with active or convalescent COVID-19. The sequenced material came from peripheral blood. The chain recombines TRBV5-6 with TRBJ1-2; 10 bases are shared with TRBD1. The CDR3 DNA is TGTGCCAGCAGCTTCCCGGACAGGGGGAACTATGGCTACACCTTC. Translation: CASSFPDRGNYGYTF. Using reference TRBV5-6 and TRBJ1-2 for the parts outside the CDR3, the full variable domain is DAGVTQSPTHLIKTRGQQVTLRCSPKSGHDTVSWYQQALGQGPQFIFQYYEEEERQRGNFPDRFSGHQFPNYSSELNVNALLLGDSALYLCASSFPDRGNYGYTFGSGTRLTVV.